This is a list of T cell receptor beta chains from one sample in a study of T cell responses to AZD1222 COVID-19 vaccine. Profiling relied on immunoSEQ multiplex PCR, and the TCRdb table lists in-frame clones only, not all of them. The data contain under 120,000 clones, approximately 90% of them singletons. The source material was peripheral blood, sampled 28 days after the second AZD1222 dose. The receptors derive from an adult who received the AZD1222 COVID-19 vaccine. Each CDR3 is given with its conserved first and last residue. The D gene is left open where the match is weak. The listing skips clone size in some rows; elsewhere it reads once, few, many or a size class.

size | D | J | V | CDR3 | DNA
- | - | TRBJ2-1 | TRBV11-2 | CASSLALGRLSSSYNEQFF | TGTGCCAGCAGCTTAGCCCTAGGTAGACTTTCCAGCTCCTACAATGAGCAGTTCTTC
- | - | TRBJ2-5 | TRBV6-2/TRBV6-3 | CASSYETQYF | TGTGCCAGCAGTTACGAGACCCAGTACTTC
few | - | TRBJ2-1 | TRBV27 | CASSFGYNEQFF | TGTGCCAGCAGTTTTGGGTACAATGAGCAGTTCTTC
- | - | TRBJ1-1 | TRBV13 | CASSRARVSEAFF | TGTGCCAGCAGCAGGGCCAGGGTATCTGAAGCTTTCTTT
- | - | TRBJ1-1 | TRBV4-1 | CASSTLRTRGKDTEAFF | TGCGCCAGCAGCACCCTTCGTACACGGGGAAAAGACACTGAAGCTTTCTTT
- | - | TRBJ2-7 | TRBV24-1 | CATSDRQAYSYEQYF | TGTGCCACCAGTGACCGACAGGCGTACTCCTACGAGCAGTACTTC
once | TRBD1 | TRBJ1-1 | TRBV7-6 | CASSSGQAGEAFF | TGTGCCAGCAGCTCCGGACAGGCCGGGGAAGCTTTCTTT
- | TRBD1 | TRBJ2-7 | TRBV13 | CASSLGDRGVYEQYF | TGTGCCAGCAGCTTGGGGGACAGGGGCGTCTACGAGCAGTACTTC
- | - | TRBJ1-1 | TRBV6-5 | CASRREFNTEAFF | TGTGCCAGCAGACGGGAGTTCAACACTGAAGCTTTCTTT
few | - | TRBJ2-3 | TRBV21-1 | CASQTSGRARADTQYF | TGTGCCAGCCAGACTAGCGGGAGGGCCCGCGCAGATACGCAGTATTTT
- | TRBD1 | TRBJ2-7 | TRBV19 | CASSREQGAASEQYF | TGTGCCAGTAGTAGGGAACAGGGGGCGGCAAGTGAGCAGTACTTC
- | TRBD2 | TRBJ2-3 | TRBV6-4 | CASSDSAGGATDTQYF | TGTGCCAGCAGTGACTCAGCGGGAGGGGCCACAGATACGCAGTATTTT
- | - | TRBJ1-2 | TRBV21-1 | CASSPRDFRGYTF | TGTGCCAGCAGCCCCCGGGACTTCAGGGGCTACACCTTC
- | - | TRBJ1-4 | TRBV28 | CASRTSRGRNEKLFF | TGTGCCAGCAGGACATCACGGGGCCGAAATGAAAAACTGTTTTTT
- | - | TRBJ2-5 | TRBV5-1 | CASSLADRKETQYF | TGCGCCAGCAGCTTGGCCGACAGAAAAGAGACCCAGTACTTC
- | - | TRBJ1-5 | TRBV30 | CAWSDRVYHQPQHF | TGTGCCTGGAGTGACAGGGTTTACCATCAGCCCCAGCATTTT
- | - | TRBJ2-5 | TRBV20-1 | CSAGRGETQYF | TGCAGTGCTGGTAGGGGGGAGACCCAGTACTTC
- | - | TRBJ2-3 | TRBV7-8 | CASSLARSSRGGTQYF | TGTGCCAGCAGCTTAGCAAGGTCTAGCCGGGGAGGTACGCAGTATTTT
- | - | TRBJ2-2 | TRBV30 | CAWRELQGAGELFF | TGTGCCTGGAGGGAACTGCAAGGAGCCGGGGAGCTGTTTTTT
- | - | TRBJ2-7 | TRBV18 | CASSPQPPDRFSYEQYF | TGTGCCAGCTCACCCCAGCCCCCTGACAGGTTCTCATACGAGCAGTACTTC
- | - | TRBJ1-1 | TRBV7-9 | CASSFGSTEAFF | TGTGCCAGCAGCTTCGGAAGCACTGAAGCTTTCTTT
once | TRBD2 | TRBJ2-1 | TRBV7-3 | CASSGGLASYNEQFF | TGTGCCAGCAGCGGGGGACTAGCGTCCTACAATGAGCAGTTCTTC
- | - | TRBJ2-2 | TRBV7-9 | CASSLGSGRNTGELFF | TGTGCCAGCAGCTTAGGGTCAGGGAGGAACACCGGGGAGCTGTTTTTT
- | TRBD1 | TRBJ1-2 | TRBV27 | CASSDPGTADGGYTF | TGTGCCAGCAGCGACCCCGGGACAGCTGATGGGGGCTACACCTTC
- | - | TRBJ2-1 | TRBV7-9 | CASSLGGVRSDEQFF | TGTGCCAGCAGCTTAGGGGGAGTCCGCTCGGATGAGCAGTTCTTC
- | - | TRBJ2-3 | TRBV9 | CASSVGDTWGSDTQYF | TGTGCCAGCAGCGTAGGAGACACGTGGGGTTCAGATACGCAGTATTTT
- | TRBD1 | TRBJ1-3 | TRBV9 | CASSVTSGTDSGNTIYF | TGTGCCAGCAGCGTAACGTCCGGGACAGACTCTGGAAACACCATATATTTT
- | - | TRBJ2-1 | TRBV20-1 | CSARDRYEQFF | TGCAGTGCTAGAGATCGATATGAGCAGTTCTTC
- | - | TRBJ2-1 | TRBV29-1 | CSVELQVTGYNEQFF | TGCAGCGTTGAGTTGCAGGTGACGGGGTACAATGAGCAGTTCTTC
- | TRBD2 | TRBJ2-1 | TRBV19 | CASRPPAGGNEQFF | TGTGCCAGTAGGCCCCCAGCGGGGGGCAATGAGCAGTTCTTC